This T cell receptor beta chain was captured by sequencing in a study of blood T cell repertoires in COVID-19. Study as a whole: T cells, B-cell-depleted T cells, or PBMCs provided the cDNA or gDNA that served as material.

Unmatched junction bases numbered 4, after V lost 6 bases and J lost 2 bases. The CDR3 has 14 residues. CDR1 is MNHNY, CDR2 SVGAGI, per germline (reference sequence). Study processing details: Cell counts per sample came from amplifying reference gene primers. The assay was immunoSEQ multiplex PCR, and TCRdb's table has in-frame clones only and misses some. Clone size and V and J calls were adopted from that table, with D and trimming inferred from the DNA. The table records 200,000 or so clones, more than 80% of them present only once. This chain joins TRBV6-6 and TRBJ1-1; 9 bases are a match to TRBD1. Sequencing used peripheral blood. This receptor was obtained from a woman of 80 years or more with acute or convalescent COVID-19. The CDR3 nucleotides are TGTGCCAGCAGACGGACAGGGGACAACACTGAAGCTTTCTTT. Translating it yields CASRRTGDNTEAFF.